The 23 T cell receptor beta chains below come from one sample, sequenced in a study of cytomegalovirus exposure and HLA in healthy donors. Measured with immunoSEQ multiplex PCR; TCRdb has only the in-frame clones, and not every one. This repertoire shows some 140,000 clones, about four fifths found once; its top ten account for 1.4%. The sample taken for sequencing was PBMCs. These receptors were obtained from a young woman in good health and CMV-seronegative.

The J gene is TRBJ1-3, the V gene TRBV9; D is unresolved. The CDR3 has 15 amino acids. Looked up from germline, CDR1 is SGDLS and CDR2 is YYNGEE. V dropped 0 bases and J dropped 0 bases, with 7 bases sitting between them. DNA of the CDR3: TGTGCCAGCAGCGTAGAACGCAGCTCTGGAAACACCATATATTTT. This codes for CASSVERSSGNTIYF.

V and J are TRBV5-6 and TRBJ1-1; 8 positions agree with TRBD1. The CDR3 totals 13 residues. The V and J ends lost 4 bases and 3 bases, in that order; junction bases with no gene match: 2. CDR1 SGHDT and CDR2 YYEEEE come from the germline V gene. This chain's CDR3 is CASSPDRDTEAFF. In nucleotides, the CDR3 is TGTGCCAGCAGCCCGGACAGGGACACTGAAGCTTTCTTT.

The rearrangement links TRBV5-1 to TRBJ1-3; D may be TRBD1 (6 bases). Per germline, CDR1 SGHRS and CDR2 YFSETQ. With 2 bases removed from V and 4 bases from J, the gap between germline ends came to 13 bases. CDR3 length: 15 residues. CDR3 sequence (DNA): TGCGCCAGCAGCTTAACAGGGAATTCAGGAAACACCATATATTTT. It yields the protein CASSLTGNSGNTIYF.

The DNA of the CDR3 is TGTGCCAGCAGGGACAGGGGGCTCTCTGGCTACACCTTC. Its translation: CASRDRGLSGYTF. The J gene is TRBJ1-2, the V gene TRBV27; 11 nucleotides align to TRBD1. Germline V gene lookup returns CDR1 MNHEY and CDR2 SMNVEV (reference sequence). This CDR3 is built from 13 residues. V gave up 6 bases and J gave up 7 bases; unmatched junction bases: 4.

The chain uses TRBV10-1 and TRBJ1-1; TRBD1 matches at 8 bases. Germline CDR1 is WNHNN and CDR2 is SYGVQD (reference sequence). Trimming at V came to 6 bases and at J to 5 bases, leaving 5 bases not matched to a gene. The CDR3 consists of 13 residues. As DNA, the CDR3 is TGCGCCAGCAGCCCGGACAGGGAGACTGAAGCTTTCTTT. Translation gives CASSPDRETEAFF.

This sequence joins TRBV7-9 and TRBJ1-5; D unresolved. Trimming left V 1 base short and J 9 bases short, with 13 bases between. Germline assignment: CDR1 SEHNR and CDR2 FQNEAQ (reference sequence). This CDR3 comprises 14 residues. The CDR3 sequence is CASSLDAPRGPQHF. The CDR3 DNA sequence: TGTGCCAGCAGCTTAGACGCACCACGGGGGCCCCAGCATTTT.

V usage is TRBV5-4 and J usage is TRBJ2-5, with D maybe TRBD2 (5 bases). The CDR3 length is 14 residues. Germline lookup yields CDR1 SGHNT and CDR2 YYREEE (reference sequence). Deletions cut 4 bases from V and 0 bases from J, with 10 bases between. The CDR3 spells CASSITRYQETQYF. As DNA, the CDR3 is TGTGCCAGCAGCATTACTAGGTACCAAGAGACCCAGTACTTC.

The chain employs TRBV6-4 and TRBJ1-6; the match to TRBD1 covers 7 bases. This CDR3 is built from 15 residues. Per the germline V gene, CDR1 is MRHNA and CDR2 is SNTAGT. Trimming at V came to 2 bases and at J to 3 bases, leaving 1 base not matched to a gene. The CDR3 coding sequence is TGTGCCAGCAGTGACAGGGGGCTCTATAATTCACCCCTCCACTTT. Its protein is CASSDRGLYNSPLHF.

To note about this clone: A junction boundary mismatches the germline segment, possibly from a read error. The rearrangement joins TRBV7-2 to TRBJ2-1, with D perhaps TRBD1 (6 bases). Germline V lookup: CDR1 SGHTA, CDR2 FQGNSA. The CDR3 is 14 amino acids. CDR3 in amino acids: CATSDQGFYNEQFF. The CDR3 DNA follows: TGTGCCACCAGCGACCAGGGGTTCTACAATGAGCAGTTCTTC.

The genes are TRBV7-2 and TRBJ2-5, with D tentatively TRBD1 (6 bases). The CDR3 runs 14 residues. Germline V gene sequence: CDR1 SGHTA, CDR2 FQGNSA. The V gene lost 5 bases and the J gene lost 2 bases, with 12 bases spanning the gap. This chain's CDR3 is CASSVRGPQETQYF. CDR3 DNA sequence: TGTGCCAGCAGCGTCAGGGGACCTCAAGAGACCCAGTACTTC.

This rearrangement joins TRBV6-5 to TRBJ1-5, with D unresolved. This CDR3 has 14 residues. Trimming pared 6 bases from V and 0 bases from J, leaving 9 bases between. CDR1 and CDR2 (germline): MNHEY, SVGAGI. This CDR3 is CASRGSYSNQPQHF. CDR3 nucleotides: TGTGCCAGCAGGGGCAGTTATAGCAATCAGCCCCAGCATTTT.

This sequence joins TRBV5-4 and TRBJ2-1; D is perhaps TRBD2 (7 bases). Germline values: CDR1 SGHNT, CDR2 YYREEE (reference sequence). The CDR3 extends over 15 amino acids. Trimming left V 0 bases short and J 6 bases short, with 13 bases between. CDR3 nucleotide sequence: TGTGCCAGCAGCTTGGGAGGCGGGGGCTCCAATGAGCAGTTCTTC. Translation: CASSLGGGGSNEQFF. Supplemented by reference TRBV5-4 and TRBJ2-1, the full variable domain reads ETGVTQSPTHLIKTRGQQVTLRCSSQSGHNTVSWYQQALGQGPQFIFQYYREEENGRGNFPPRFSGLQFPNYSSELNVNALELDDSALYLCASSLGGGGSNEQFFGPGTRLTVL.

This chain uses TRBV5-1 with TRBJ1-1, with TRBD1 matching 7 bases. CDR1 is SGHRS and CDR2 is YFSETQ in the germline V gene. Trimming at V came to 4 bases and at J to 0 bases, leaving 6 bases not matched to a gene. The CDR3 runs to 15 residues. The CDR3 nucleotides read TGCGCCAGCAGCCCGGACAGGTCGATGAACACTGAAGCTTTCTTT. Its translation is CASSPDRSMNTEAFF.

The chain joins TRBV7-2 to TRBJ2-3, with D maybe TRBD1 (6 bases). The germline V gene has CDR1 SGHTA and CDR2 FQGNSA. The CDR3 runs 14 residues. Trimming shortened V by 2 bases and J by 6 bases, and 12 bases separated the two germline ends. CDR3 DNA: TGTGCCAGCAGCTTATCGAGGGGGTGGGATACGCAGTATTTT. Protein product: CASSLSRGWDTQYF. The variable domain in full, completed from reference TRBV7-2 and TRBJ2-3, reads GAGVSQSPSNKVTEKGKDVELRCDPISGHTALYWYRQSLGQGLEFLIYFQGNSAPDKSGLPSDRFSAERTGGSVSTLTIQRTQQEDSAVYLCASSLSRGWDTQYFGPGTRLTVL.

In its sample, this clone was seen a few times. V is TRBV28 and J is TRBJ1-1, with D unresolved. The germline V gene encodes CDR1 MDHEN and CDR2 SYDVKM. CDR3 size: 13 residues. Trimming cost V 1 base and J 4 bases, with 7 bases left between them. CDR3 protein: CASSLSRSTEAFF. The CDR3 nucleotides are TGTGCCAGCAGTTTATCAAGGAGCACTGAAGCTTTCTTT.

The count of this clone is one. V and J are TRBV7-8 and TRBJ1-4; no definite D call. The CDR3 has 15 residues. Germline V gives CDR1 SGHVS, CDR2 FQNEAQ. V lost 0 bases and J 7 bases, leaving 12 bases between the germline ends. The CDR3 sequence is CASSLAVESSEKLFF. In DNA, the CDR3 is TGTGCCAGCAGCTTAGCGGTGGAGTCGAGTGAAAAACTGTTTTTT. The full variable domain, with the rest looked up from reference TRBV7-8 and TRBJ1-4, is GAGVSQSPRYKVAKRGQDVALRCDPISGHVSLFWYQQALGQGPEFLTYFQNEAQLDKSGLPSDRFFAERPEGSVSTLKIQRTQQEDSAVYLCASSLAVESSEKLFFGSGTQLSVL.

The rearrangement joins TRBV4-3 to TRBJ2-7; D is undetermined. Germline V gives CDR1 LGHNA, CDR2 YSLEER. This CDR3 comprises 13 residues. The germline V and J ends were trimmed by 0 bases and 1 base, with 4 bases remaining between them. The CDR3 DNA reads TGCGCCAGCAGCCAAGAACTGTCCTACGAGCAGTACTTC. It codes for CASSQELSYEQYF.

CDR3 amino acids: CASSPTTGGNTEAFF. The CDR3 region has the DNA TGTGCCAGCAGTCCTACGACAGGAGGTAACACTGAAGCTTTCTTT. The chain links TRBV6-6 to TRBJ1-1; TRBD1 might be the D (6 bases). Germline values: CDR1 MNHNY, CDR2 SVGAGI (reference sequence). V was pared by 5 bases and J by 2 bases, with 15 bases between. This CDR3 spans 15 amino acids.

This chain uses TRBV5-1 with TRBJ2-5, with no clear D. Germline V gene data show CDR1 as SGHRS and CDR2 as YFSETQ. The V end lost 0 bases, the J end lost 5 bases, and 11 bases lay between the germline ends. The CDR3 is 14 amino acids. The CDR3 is CASSLAAGSETQYF. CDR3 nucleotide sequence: TGCGCCAGCAGCTTGGCCGCAGGTTCCGAGACCCAGTACTTC.

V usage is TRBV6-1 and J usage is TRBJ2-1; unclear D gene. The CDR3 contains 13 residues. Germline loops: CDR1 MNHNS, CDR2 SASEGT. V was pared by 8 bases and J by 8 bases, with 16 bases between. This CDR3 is CASSVEVAHEQFF. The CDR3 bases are TGTGCCAGCTCCGTCGAGGTTGCCCATGAGCAGTTCTTC.

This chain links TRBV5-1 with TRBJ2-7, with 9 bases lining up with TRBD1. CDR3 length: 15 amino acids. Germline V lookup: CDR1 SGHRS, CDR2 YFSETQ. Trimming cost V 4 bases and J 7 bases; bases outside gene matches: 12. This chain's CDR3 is CASSPVEQGALEQYF. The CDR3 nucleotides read TGCGCCAGCAGCCCAGTGGAACAGGGGGCGCTTGAGCAGTACTTC.

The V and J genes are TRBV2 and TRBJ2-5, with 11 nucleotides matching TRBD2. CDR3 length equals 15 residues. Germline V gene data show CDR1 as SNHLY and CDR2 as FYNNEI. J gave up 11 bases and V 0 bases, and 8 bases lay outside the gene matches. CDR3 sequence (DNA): TGTGCCAGCAGTGAAGCGCGCACTAGCGGGGGTATTCAGTACTTC. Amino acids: CASSEARTSGGIQYF.

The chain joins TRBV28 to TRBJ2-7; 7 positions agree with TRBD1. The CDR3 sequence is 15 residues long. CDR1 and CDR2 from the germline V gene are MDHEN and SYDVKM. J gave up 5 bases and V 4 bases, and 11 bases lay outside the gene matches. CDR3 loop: CASSSTLTGKDEQYF. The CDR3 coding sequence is TGTGCCAGCAGTTCAACCCTGACAGGGAAAGACGAGCAGTACTTC.